Listed below are T cell receptor beta chains from one sample, sequenced in a study of brain T cells in children with intractable seizures. Clones were sequenced by immunoSEQ multiplex PCR, and TCRdb holds only the in-frame ones, with some missing. Of about 5,200 clones in the sample, just over 90% were seen once. The specimen was resected brain tissue, collected at surgery. These receptors were obtained from a boy in the first two years of life with focal cortical dysplasia and intractable seizures. CDR3s include the opening cysteine and the closing phenylalanine or tryptophan. The D gene is left open where the match is weak.

d_call j_call v_call cdr3_aa cdr3_nt
TRBD1 TRBJ2-5 TRBV6-2/TRBV6-3 CASSYRDRTQETQYF TGTGCCAGCAGTTACAGGGACAGGACTCAAGAGACCCAGTACTTC
TRBD1 TRBJ1-3 TRBV9 CASSGHRTGSGNTIYF TGTGCCAGCAGCGGACACCGGACAGGTTCTGGAAACACCATATATTTT
- TRBJ1-3 TRBV7-9 CASSLGGPGNTIYF TGTGCCAGCAGCTTAGGAGGGCCTGGAAACACCATATATTTT
- TRBJ1-5 TRBV19 CASSIGYNQPQHF TGTGCCAGTAGTATTGGGTACAATCAGCCCCAGCATTTT
TRBD2 TRBJ2-1 TRBV6-2/TRBV6-3 CASSYGSGGPLNALGFF TGTGCCAGCAGTTACGGCTCGGGAGGGCCTCTTAACGCTCTTGGGTTCTTC
TRBD2 TRBJ2-1 TRBV27 CASSLSVGGWYNEQFF TGTGCCAGCAGTTTATCGGTCGGGGGGTGGTACAATGAGCAGTTCTTC
- TRBJ1-4 TRBV10-2 CASSAGEKLFF TGCGCCAGCAGTGCGGGTGAAAAACTGTTTTTT
TRBD1 TRBJ2-7 TRBV6-1 CASSEYRGRTYEQYF TGTGCCAGCAGTGAATACAGGGGGAGGACGTACGAGCAGTACTTC
- TRBJ2-7 TRBV5-4 CASSRDTYEQYF TGTGCCAGCAGTCGGGACACCTACGAGCAGTACTTC
- TRBJ2-5 TRBV7-2 CASSLAGFEQETQYF TGTGCCAGCAGCTTAGCCGGGTTCGAACAAGAGACCCAGTACTTC
- TRBJ1-1 TRBV29-1 CSPDRETEAFF TGCAGCCCGGACCGGGAGACTGAAGCTTTCTTT
- TRBJ2-3 TRBV12-5 CASGLGGRSTDTQYF TGTGCTAGTGGTTTGGGGGGACGGAGCACAGATACGCAGTATTTT
- TRBJ2-1 TRBV6-1 CASSEAEYNEQFF TGTGCCAGCAGTGAAGCGGAGTACAATGAGCAGTTCTTC
- TRBJ2-2 TRBV3-1/TRBV3-2 CASSQGGVIGELFF TGTGCCAGCAGCCAAGGTGGGGTTATCGGGGAGCTGTTTTTT